This T cell receptor (beta chain) was obtained from a study of cytomegalovirus exposure and HLA in healthy donors. The study ran its PCR with 60 Vbeta and 13 Jbeta primers. Data came from immunoSEQ multiplex PCR; TCRdb stores just in-frame clones and leaves some out. The sample carries roughly 31,000 clones, about 62% recorded once. Germline V gene data show CDR1 as MNHNS and CDR2 as SASEGT. The CDR3 consists of 15 residues. After removal of 3 bases from V and 1 base from J, the junction contained 4 bases not matched to a gene. What was sequenced was PBMCs. The receptor comes from a male donor in good health and CMV-seropositive. This chain connects TRBV6-1 to TRBJ2-7; TRBD2 aligns across 9 bases. The CDR3 DNA is TGTGCCAGCAGTGAGCGGGAGGGGGGGTCCTACGAGCAGTACTTC. It encodes CASSEREGGSYEQYF.